This T cell receptor (beta chain) derives from a study of blood T cell repertoires in COVID-19. In the study overall: The United States, Italy and Spain supplied acute and convalescent COVID-19 samples. T cells, B-cell-depleted T cells, or PBMCs provided the cDNA or gDNA that served as material.

Germline V gene data show CDR1 as LNHDA and CDR2 as SQIVND (reference sequence). The junction had 9 bases not matched to a gene; V was cut back by 7 bases and J by 9 bases. This CDR3 has 13 residues. Original processing notes: Nucleated cell counts were estimated from reference gene primer amplification. Sequencing was performed with immunoSEQ multiplex PCR; in TCRdb, only in-frame clones are kept and a portion is missing. The DNA gave D and trimming, while V, J and clone size come from that table. This sample yields over 80,000 clones, of which 79% are seen a single time; 15% to 20% belongs to the top ten.

Source material: peripheral blood. The origin of this receptor is a woman of 80 years or more with active or convalescent COVID-19. The rearrangement uses TRBV19 and TRBJ2-4; 7 positions agree with TRBD2. The DNA for the CDR3 is TGTGCCAGTATGGGGTGGGAGGGCGGCATTCAGTACTTC. Amino acid sequence: CASMGWEGGIQYF.